What follows are 13 T cell receptor beta chains derived from one specimen sequenced in a study of cytomegalovirus exposure and HLA in healthy donors. 60 Vbeta and 13 Jbeta primers were used in PCR. Profiling relied on immunoSEQ multiplex PCR, and the TCRdb table lists in-frame clones only, not all of them. This sample carries about 100,000 clones, around 82% of them seen once, and the ten largest clones take around 0.74%. The sequencing sample was made of PBMCs. The receptors come from a woman aged 60-75 years in good health and CMV-seronegative.

This chain connects TRBV5-1 to TRBJ2-5, with 7 bases aligning to TRBD1. CDR1 and CDR2 from the germline V gene are SGHRS and YFSETQ. The J segment lost 0 bases and the V segment lost 1 base, leaving 6 bases of the junction unmatched. The CDR3 totals 16 residues. CDR3 sequence (DNA): TGCGCCAGCAGCTTGAGACAGGGCTGGGACCAAGAGACCCAGTACTTC. It specifies CASSLRQGWDQETQYF.

V gene TRBV6-5 combines with J gene TRBJ1-2; the match to TRBD1 covers 7 bases. The ends lost 6 bases at V and 4 bases at J; junction bases unmatched: 8. Looked up from germline, CDR1 is MNHEY and CDR2 is SVGAGI. CDR3 length equals 14 residues. The CDR3 protein is CASRILQGSYGYTF. CDR3 sequence (DNA): TGTGCCAGCAGGATCCTACAGGGGTCCTATGGCTACACCTTC.

CDR3 residues: CAIRFGAGEETQYF. As DNA, the CDR3 is TGTGCCATCCGATTCGGAGCGGGGGAAGAGACCCAGTACTTC. The V gene is TRBV10-3, the J gene TRBJ2-5; 8 nucleotides match TRBD2. The CDR3 is 14 amino acids. Unmatched junction bases numbered 8, after V lost 8 bases and J lost 3 bases. CDR1 is ENHRY, CDR2 SYGVKD, per germline.

This chain uses TRBV11-2 with TRBJ2-1; 7 bases agree with TRBD2. The germline V gene encodes CDR1 SGHAT and CDR2 FQNNGV. V dropped 5 bases and J dropped 4; count of bases not matched to a gene: 2. CDR3 length equals 13 residues. The CDR3 loop reads CASSSGTYNEQFF. As DNA, the CDR3 is TGTGCCAGCAGCAGCGGGACTTACAATGAGCAGTTCTTC.

This clone was detected a few times. The chain joins TRBV9 to TRBJ1-1; 8 nucleotides agree with TRBD1. Germline loops: CDR1 SGDLS, CDR2 YYNGEE. CDR3 size: 14 residues. V shed 4 bases and J 0 bases; nucleotides not matched to a gene: 2. The CDR3 DNA reads TGTGCCAGCAGCCTGGGACAGGTGAACACTGAAGCTTTCTTT. Translation gives CASSLGQVNTEAFF.

The chain employs TRBV30 and TRBJ1-5; tentatively, D is TRBD1 (6 bases). Germline V lookup: CDR1 GTSNPN, CDR2 SVGIG (reference sequence). The germline V and J ends were trimmed by 0 bases and 3 bases, with 15 bases remaining between them. The CDR3 runs 16 residues. The CDR3 DNA reads as TGTGCCTGGAGTGTAGCAGGGGTGTATAACAATCAGCCCCAGCATTTT. Translating gives CAWSVAGVYNNQPQHF.

The gene calls are TRBV5-4 and TRBJ2-1, with D possibly being TRBD2 (6 bases). The V end lost 2 bases, the J end lost 0 bases, and 21 bases lay between the germline ends. CDR1 and CDR2 (germline): SGHNT, YYREEE (reference sequence). The length of the CDR3 is 19 residues. CDR3 region: CASSLMAGTSVSSYNEQFF. In DNA form, the CDR3 reads TGTGCCAGCAGCTTAATGGCGGGGACCTCCGTAAGCTCCTACAATGAGCAGTTCTTC.

This chain links TRBV5-1 with TRBJ2-7; TRBD2 might be the D (6 bases). The length of the CDR3 is 14 residues. Germline V gives CDR1 SGHRS, CDR2 YFSETQ. Trimming pared 1 base from V and 2 bases from J, leaving 10 bases between. The CDR3 is CASSLWREPYEQYF. DNA of the CDR3: TGCGCCAGCAGCTTGTGGAGGGAACCCTACGAGCAGTACTTC. Full variable domain (rest looked up from reference TRBV5-1 and TRBJ2-7): KAGVTQTPRYLIKTRGQQVTLSCSPISGHRSVSWYQQTPGQGLQFLFEYFSETQRNKGNFPGRFSGRQFSNSRSEMNVSTLELGDSALYLCASSLWREPYEQYFGPGTRLTVT.

V and J are TRBV5-4 and TRBJ1-4; 7 nucleotides agree with TRBD1. The V gene's germline CDR1 is SGHNT and CDR2 YYREEE (reference sequence). Trimming at V came to 3 bases and at J to 5 bases, leaving 4 bases not matched to a gene. CDR3 size: 14 residues. The CDR3 here is CASSWDRTNEKLFF. CDR3 bases: TGTGCCAGCAGCTGGGACAGAACGAATGAAAAACTGTTTTTT.

The J gene is TRBJ1-5, the V gene TRBV5-6; D remains ambiguous. CDR3 length: 14 residues. Trimming took off 1 base at V and 3 bases at J, with 8 bases between the two ends. Germline assignment: CDR1 SGHDT and CDR2 YYEEEE. The CDR3 region is CASSLRRVNQPQHF. CDR3 bases: TGTGCCAGCAGCTTGCGCCGGGTCAATCAGCCCCAGCATTTT.

This chain connects TRBV9 to TRBJ2-3, with D unclear. CDR1 and CDR2 (germline): SGDLS, YYNGEE. Trimming cost V 0 bases and J 5 bases, with 4 bases left between them. This CDR3 is built from 12 residues. The CDR3: CASSVVRDTQYF. The CDR3 region has the DNA TGTGCCAGCAGCGTAGTTAGAGATACGCAGTATTTT.

The chain carries TRBV9 and TRBJ2-3; 8 positions agree with TRBD2. There are 15 residues in the CDR3. In germline, CDR1 is SGDLS, CDR2 YYNGEE. Trimming took 4 bases from V and 3 from J; bases not matched to a gene: 7. The DNA for the CDR3 is TGTGCCAGCAGCTCGGGACTAGTGAGAACAGATACGCAGTATTTT. Its translation is CASSSGLVRTDTQYF.

The chain employs TRBV6-6 and TRBJ1-6, with 7 bases aligning to TRBD1. J gave up 7 bases and V 5 bases, and 8 bases lay outside the gene matches. CDR3 size: 15 residues. Germline values: CDR1 MNHNY, CDR2 SVGAGI (reference sequence). CDR3 coding DNA: TGTGCCAGCAGTCCCCCCGAGGGGGCCAATTCACCCCTCCACTTT. It specifies CASSPPEGANSPLHF.